What follows is one T cell receptor (beta chain) and its context. The antigen it binds to is not known. Qualities for individual bases were not recorded, and no much larger clone is one base off. Libraries were constructed by multiplex PCR. Sequencing was carried out with an Illumina HiSeq 4000. To build TCR beta libraries, CDR3 regions were amplified by Arm-PCR using iRepertoire HTBI primers. Gel purification was performed on PCR products prior to sequencing. The paper's processing steps were these. Gene usage analysis of CDR3 amino acid clonotypes relied on the 55 to 80 TRBV and 14 TRBJ segments identified across samples. COPE and FqMerger were used to merge filtered high-quality paired reads into contigs. BLAST was used to align contigs to the IMGT TRBV, TRBD and TRBJ reference genes, and CDR3 was defined following IMGT. Highly expanded clones were defined as clonotypes with a frequency above 0.1%. Shannon entropy served as the measure of repertoire diversity, while the Gini coefficient captured V-J evenness. Clonotypes shared by more than one individual were considered public. The public reads were run again by TCRdb, first through fastp at Q25 and then through MiXCR, and only productive beta chains were kept. Every distinct CDR3 protein forms one entry, paired with its most common genes and DNA. These V and J calls are TCRdb output, not the study's own analysis. In this sample the table shows around 340,000 distinct CDR3 sequences, about 19% of which occur a single time. Just under 30% of the sample is held by the ten biggest clonotypes.

Its CDR3 holds 15 amino acids, cysteine through phenylalanine. Of the read, only the CDR3 DNA is kept; its 45 bases are in frame from base 1. Trimming takes 8 bases from V and 0 bases from J, and the germline ends sit 14 bases apart. CDR1 and CDR2 were assigned from the germline V gene as MNHNS and SASEGT. The data stem from a study of regulatory T cells in long-lasting Graves disease (dated by TCRdb to about 2021). Background on the whole study: To count as having persistent Graves' disease, a patient had to have received antithyroid drug treatment for over 5 years with TSH receptor autoantibodies remaining persistently positive. This study used TCR sequencing and RNA sequencing of peripheral blood to compare persistent Graves' disease patients against newly diagnosed Graves' disease patients. The study was conducted in China and was registered as a clinical trial. A total of around 35 samples underwent TCR sequencing, from about 13 patients with persistent Graves' disease and approximately 20 patients with newly diagnosed Graves' disease. In the clinical cohort, patients with persistent Graves' disease had used antithyroid drugs for an average of around 9.9 years. What the authors observed across the whole study: More public clonotypes were shared among persistent patients (more than 2,500) than among newly diagnosed patients (roughly 1,000). Lower TCR Shannon entropy and fewer highly expanded clones were observed in persistent Graves' disease patients than in newly diagnosed patients, which suggested clonal expansion. The authors noted that the small sample size was a limitation that may lower accuracy. Sequencing and analysis were limited to the TCR beta chain. Preferential use of TRBV28, TRBJ1-2 and TRBJ2-5 was observed in persistent disease, whereas TRBV20-1 and TRBJ2-1 were favored in newly diagnosed disease. Because the primary lesion, thyroid tissue, could not be accessed, the study looked at peripheral blood alone.

What the time point label conveys for this sample: persistent/refractory GD, antithyroid drugs over 5 years with positive TRAb. For both TCR sequencing and RNA sequencing, RNA was extracted from PBMCs using TRIzol. The diagnosis of Graves' disease followed American Thyroid Association guidelines. Patients for the study were recruited at an endocrinology department in Xi'an, China. From each patient, 7.5 to 10 milliliters of peripheral blood was collected into an EDTA anticoagulant tube. PBMCs were isolated by Ficoll Paque Plus density gradient separation without further T cell sorting. An Agilent 2100 Bioanalyzer and agarose gel were used to check RNA quality, and a NanoDrop 2000 was used to measure RNA concentration.

Sequences were derived from peripheral blood mononuclear cells (PBMCs), sampled when the disease was refractory, from a patient treated with antithyroid drugs. The chain uses TRBV6-1 and TRBJ1-5; TRBD1 could be the D gene, as 6 bases match. This TCR was recovered from a female donor with Graves disease. This receptor carries the CDR3 CASRGRGYSNQPQHF. Read as DNA, the sequence is TGTGCCAGCCGGGGCAGGGGTTATAGCAATCAGCCCCAGCATTTT.